One sample yielded the 14 T cell receptor beta chains listed below, sequenced in a study of T cells after yellow fever vaccination (dated by TCRdb to the late 2010s). Libraries were made using 5' RACE. Sequencing was carried out with an Illumina HiSeq 2500. The public reads were run again by TCRdb, first through fastp at Q25 and then through MiXCR, and only productive beta chains were kept. Each record represents a unique CDR3 protein, reported with the most common genes and DNA among its rows. Counted in this sample were some 500,000 distinct CDR3 sequences; approximately 15% of them appeared once. The ten largest clones represent roughly 13% of the sample. This sample's treatment or condition label indicates: live attenuated yellow fever vaccine strain. Material: PBMCs, obtained on the day of the yellow fever booster vaccination. The source of these receptors is a man younger than 40 who received the YFV17D yellow fever vaccine.

The chain links TRBV20-1 to TRBJ2-3; the D gene could be TRBD1 or TRBD2 (6 bases each). Germline assignment: CDR1 DFQATT and CDR2 SNEGSKA (reference sequence). There are 15 residues in the CDR3. V was shortened by 6 bases and J by 2 bases, with 18 bases between the two germline ends. CDR3 in DNA: TGCAGTGCGGAAAGAGGGGGGCGTTACACAGATACGCAGTATTTT. Translation gives CSAERGGRYTDTQYF.

V gene TRBV30 combines with J gene TRBJ2-3; possible D gene TRBD2, 6 bases. The CDR3 length is 15 residues. V was cut by 0 bases and J by 4 bases, with 14 bases left in between. Germline V gives CDR1 GTSNPN, CDR2 SVGIG (reference sequence). CDR3 protein: CAWSVGGSLPDTQYF. In nucleotides, the CDR3 is TGTGCCTGGAGTGTAGGAGGGAGTCTCCCAGATACGCAGTATTTT.

The chain carries TRBV9 and TRBJ2-7, with 8 positions matching TRBD2. The CDR3 length is 15 residues. Trimming cost V 0 bases and J 5 bases; bases outside gene matches: 7. CDR1 and CDR2 from the germline V gene are SGDLS and YYNGEE. The CDR3 loop reads CASSVDEREYDEQYF. The CDR3 coding sequence is TGTGCCAGCAGCGTAGATGAGCGGGAGTACGACGAGCAGTACTTC.

V and J are TRBV6-8 and TRBJ2-7, with TRBD1 matching over 8 bases. CDR3 length equals 14 residues. After removal of 6 bases from V and 2 bases from J, the junction contained 6 bases not matched to a gene. The germline gives CDR1 MNHGY, CDR2 SAAAGT. The CDR3 DNA follows: TGTGCCAGCAGGATTGGGACAGGACCCTACGAGCAGTACTTC. Translating it yields CASRIGTGPYEQYF.

The chain couples TRBV5-6 to TRBJ2-2; TRBD2 matches 8 bases. Germline trimming cut 7 bases from V and 5 bases from J; bases unmatched to any gene: 16. This CDR3 is 17 amino acids long. Germline CDR1 and CDR2: SGHDT and YYEEEE. The CDR3 DNA sequence: TGTGCCAGCGGCCCCGGGATCAGCGGGAGAGGGACCGGGGAGCTGTTTTTT. Residues: CASGPGISGRGTGELFF.

This clonotype was detected only a few times. The chain is built from TRBV3-1 and TRBJ1-2; no reliable D call. V was shortened by 1 base and J by 8 bases, with 14 bases between the two germline ends. The CDR3 is made up of 14 amino acids. Germline V gene data show CDR1 as LGHDT and CDR2 as YNNKEL (reference sequence). The CDR3: CASSQASGVNGYTF. The DNA of the CDR3 is TGTGCCAGCAGCCAAGCGTCCGGAGTCAACGGCTACACCTTC.

The chain has TRBV12-3 or TRBV12-4 and TRBJ1-5; TRBD1 agrees at 7 bases. The trim removed 5 bases at V and 4 bases at J, leaving 5 bases unmatched. This CDR3 contains 14 residues. In nucleotides, the CDR3 is TGTGCCAGCAGTATGACAGGGTTTAATCAGCCCCAGCATTTT. This codes for CASSMTGFNQPQHF.

This clonotype was seen a few times. V is TRBV27 and J is TRBJ2-4; the match to TRBD1 covers 7 bases. Trimming took 8 bases from V and 7 from J; bases not matched to a gene: 8. Per germline, CDR1 MNHEY and CDR2 SMNVEV (reference sequence). The CDR3 length is 13 residues. The CDR3 loop is CASSTSTGNIQYF. Here the CDR3 DNA reads TGTGCCAGCTCTACCTCGACAGGGAACATTCAGTACTTC.

This clonotype appeared a few times. This chain connects TRBV20-1 to TRBJ2-3, with D possibly being TRBD1 or TRBD2 (6 bases each). Deletions cut 1 base from V and 5 bases from J, with 19 bases between. This CDR3 is 16 amino acids long. In germline, CDR1 is DFQATT, CDR2 SNEGSKA (reference sequence). In DNA, the CDR3 is TGCAGTGCTAGAGCCGTCCAGGGTGAGGGGGGAGATACGCAGTATTTT. Protein product: CSARAVQGEGGDTQYF.

The sample holds a few counts of this clonotype. The V and J genes are TRBV29-1 and TRBJ2-2; D is unresolved. Between the trimmed V and J ends, which lost 1 base and 3 bases, there was a span of 6 bases. The CDR3 runs to 13 residues. In germline, CDR1 is SQVTM, CDR2 ANQGSEA. The CDR3 region is CSVEGGHTGELFF. CDR3 DNA sequence: TGCAGCGTTGAAGGCGGTCACACCGGGGAGCTGTTTTTT.

This chain uses TRBV18 with TRBJ2-5, with 15 bases matching TRBD2. CDR1 is KGHSH, CDR2 LQKENI, per germline. J lost 5 bases, V lost 4 bases, and 11 bases had no gene match. The CDR3 is 18 residues long. CDR3 sequence reads: CASSLPGLAGGERETQYF. Here the CDR3 DNA reads TGTGCCAGCTCACTCCCGGGACTAGCGGGAGGAGAGCGGGAGACCCAGTACTTC.

This clonotype occurred a few times. A junction boundary mismatches the germline segment, possibly from a read error. The genes are TRBV9 and TRBJ2-1, with D unresolved. Germline V gene data show CDR1 as SGDLS and CDR2 as YYNGEE. This CDR3 has 12 residues. The CDR3 nucleotides are TGTGCCAGCAGCTCACTGTCCCCCCCCCCAATCTTC. Protein sequence: CASSSLSPPPIF.

This clonotype turned up a few times. The J gene is TRBJ2-4, the V gene TRBV20-1, with TRBD2 identical over 8 bases. V lost 6 bases, J lost 4 bases, and 2 bases stayed unmatched. The CDR3 length is 12 residues. Germline V gene lookup returns CDR1 DFQATT and CDR2 SNEGSKA (reference sequence). This CDR3 reads CSASSGKNIQYF. The CDR3 DNA reads as TGCAGTGCATCTAGCGGGAAAAACATTCAGTACTTC.

This clonotype appeared a few times. The rearrangement joins TRBV7-2 to TRBJ2-7, with D possibly called TRBD1 or TRBD2 (5 bases each). CDR1 is SGHTA and CDR2 is FQGNSA in the germline V gene. The CDR3 spans 14 residues. Deletions cut 5 bases from V and 3 bases from J, with 14 bases between. CDR3 nucleotide sequence: TGTGCCAGCAGCCCCAGGGCGGGTGTCTACGAGCAGTACTTC. Translated, it gives CASSPRAGVYEQYF. Complete variable domain (other parts from reference TRBV7-2 and TRBJ2-7): GAGVSQSPSNKVTEKGKDVELRCDPISGHTALYWYRQSLGQGLEFLIYFQGNSAPDKSGLPSDRFSAERTGGSVSTLTIQRTQQEDSAVYLCASSPRAGVYEQYFGPGTRLTVT.